This TCR beta chain stems from a study of Graves' ophthalmopathy and Graves' hyperthyroidism. Findings of the study overall: Stable hyperthyroidism and ophthalmopathy were told apart by a 13-signature model, which achieved roughly 89% sensitivity and just over 80% specificity. Blood contained most expanded thyroid clonotypes exceeding 0.001 frequency.

Amplification of the TCR beta CDR3 regions used RNA transcripts (as template). First-round RT-PCR with HTBI primers preceded a second-round multiplex PCR. A single record per CDR3 protein comes from TCRdb applying MiXCR to the multiplex PCR reads. The table lists about 550,000 distinct CDR3 sequences, about 35% of them singletons, with around 4% in the top ten. This clonotype was seen a handful of times. Antigen unknown. In this cohort, patients with other autoimmune diseases, uncontrolled infections, pregnancy or lactation were excluded. Germline CDR1 reads SGHRS; CDR2 reads YFSETQ. The junction had 12 bases not matched to a gene; V was cut back by 5 bases and J by 0 bases. The CDR3 totals 19 residues.

The chain combines TRBV5-1 with TRBJ2-2, with 11 bases matching TRBD1. This TCR came from an adult man with Graves' hyperthyroidism. Sequencing input: peripheral blood or thyroid tissue (not recorded which). The CDR3 coding sequence is TGCGCCAGCAGTACTCGGACAGGGGGCTACACCGCGAACACCGGGGAGCTGTTTTTT. It translates to CASSTRTGGYTANTGELFF.